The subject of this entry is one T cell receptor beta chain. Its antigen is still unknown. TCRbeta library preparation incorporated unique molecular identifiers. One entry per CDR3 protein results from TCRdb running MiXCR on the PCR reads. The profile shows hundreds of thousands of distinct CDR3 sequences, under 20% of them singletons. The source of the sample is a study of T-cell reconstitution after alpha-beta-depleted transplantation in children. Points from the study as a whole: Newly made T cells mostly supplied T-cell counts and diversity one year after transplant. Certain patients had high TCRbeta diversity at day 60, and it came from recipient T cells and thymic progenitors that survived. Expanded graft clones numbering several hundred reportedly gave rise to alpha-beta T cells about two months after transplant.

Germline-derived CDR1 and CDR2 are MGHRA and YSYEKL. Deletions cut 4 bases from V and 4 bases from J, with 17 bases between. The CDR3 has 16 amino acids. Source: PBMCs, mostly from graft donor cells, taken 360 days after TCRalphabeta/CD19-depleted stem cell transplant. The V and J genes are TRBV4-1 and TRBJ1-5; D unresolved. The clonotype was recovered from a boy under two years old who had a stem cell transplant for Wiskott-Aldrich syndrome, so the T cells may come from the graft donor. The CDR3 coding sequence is TGCGCCAGCAGCCTCCGGTGGGGTTTGGAGAATCAGCCCCAGCATTTT. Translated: CASSLRWGLENQPQHF.